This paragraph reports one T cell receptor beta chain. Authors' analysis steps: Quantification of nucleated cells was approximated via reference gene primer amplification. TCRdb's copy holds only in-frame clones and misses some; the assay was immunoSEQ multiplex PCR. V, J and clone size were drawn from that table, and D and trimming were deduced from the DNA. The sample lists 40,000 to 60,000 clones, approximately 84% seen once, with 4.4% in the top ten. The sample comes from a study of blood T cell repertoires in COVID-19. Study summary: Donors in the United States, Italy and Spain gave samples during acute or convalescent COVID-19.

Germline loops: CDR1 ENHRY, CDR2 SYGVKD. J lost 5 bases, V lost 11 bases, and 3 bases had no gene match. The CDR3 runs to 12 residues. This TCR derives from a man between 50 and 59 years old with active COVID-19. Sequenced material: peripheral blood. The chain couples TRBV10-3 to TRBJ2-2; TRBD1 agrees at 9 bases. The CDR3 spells CAGQGRTGELFF. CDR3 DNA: TGTGCCGGACAGGGGAGGACCGGGGAGCTGTTTTTT.